A selection of T cell receptor beta chains follows, all from one sample in a study of T-cell reconstitution after alpha-beta-depleted transplantation in children. From the PCR reads, TCRdb called clonotypes with MiXCR, one entry per CDR3 protein. The sample has about 640,000 distinct CDR3 sequences, 10% to 15% seen once; the top ten hold 2% to 2.5%. This specimen consisted of PBMCs, mostly from graft donor cells, obtained 360 days after TCRalphabeta/CD19-depleted stem cell transplant. Every receptor here comes from a male patient aged 5 to 17 who had a stem cell transplant for acute myeloid leukemia, so the T cells may come from the graft donor. CDR3s include the opening cysteine and the closing phenylalanine or tryptophan.

v_call cdr3_aa
TRBV4-2 CASSQVTTGSQETQYF
TRBV29-1 CSVEGQNSYEQYF
TRBV4-1 CASSQGPRQGTMRKMNTEAFF
TRBV20-1 CSASFPSRGWEQYF
TRBV30 CAWSGTGLEAFF
TRBV7-2 CASSLALGQYYEQYF
TRBV6-2/TRBV6-3 CASRVAGSYNEQFF
TRBV6-5 CASSYSIGGRSPYNEQFF
TRBV29-1 CSVSGPGQGSWVEGEQYF
TRBV9 CASSTRPREGLAGANVLTF
TRBV7-6 CASSADRDRVSNEQFF
TRBV12-3/TRBV12-4 CASSWDTYNEQFF
TRBV29-1 CSVASAFRTGELFF
TRBV20-1 CSARVAATGGSREQFF
TRBV7-2 CASSRQLGPQTDTQYF
TRBV10-3 CAISDRGAETQYF